These T cell receptor beta chains were read from a single sample in a study of shared clonotypes between healthy human individuals. The data were produced by immunoSEQ multiplex PCR, yet TCRdb's version contains in-frame clones alone and is incomplete. The sample holds about a million clones, about 72% seen once. Sequencing input: memory CD4+ T cells from PBMCs. These receptors all come from a man younger than 30 in good health. Some clones in this sample may be carry-over from other donors' samples. CDR3s include the opening cysteine and the closing phenylalanine or tryptophan. Each record gives: D gene, clone size, V gene, J gene, CDR3 DNA, CDR3 protein. D genes are given only for firm matches. Clone size is shown for a subset of rows, as once, few, many or a class of expanded clone.

d_gene: TRBD1
abundance: -
v_gene: TRBV11-2
j_gene: TRBJ2-1
CDR3nt: TGTGCCAGCAGCTTAGTATCCGGGACAGCCTTCAATGAGCAGTTCTTC
CDR3aa: CASSLVSGTAFNEQFF

d_gene: TRBD1
abundance: -
v_gene: TRBV7-7
j_gene: TRBJ2-7
CDR3nt: TGTGCCAGCAGCTTAGACCAAGGGGGCGCTCATTCGTTCTACGAGCAGTACTTC
CDR3aa: CASSLDQGGAHSFYEQYF

d_gene: TRBD2
abundance: few
v_gene: TRBV9
j_gene: TRBJ2-5
CDR3nt: TGTGCCAGCAGCCCACTAGCGGGGACACAAGAGACCCAGTACTTC
CDR3aa: CASSPLAGTQETQYF

d_gene: -
abundance: -
v_gene: TRBV18
j_gene: TRBJ2-1
CDR3nt: TGTGCCAGCTCACCAACTCTGAAGGACGAGCAGTTCTTC
CDR3aa: CASSPTLKDEQFF

d_gene: -
abundance: -
v_gene: TRBV6-5
j_gene: TRBJ2-3
CDR3nt: TGTGCCAGCAGCGACAGACATATTACAGATACGCAGTATTTT
CDR3aa: CASSDRHITDTQYF

d_gene: -
abundance: -
v_gene: TRBV7-2
j_gene: TRBJ2-7
CDR3nt: TGTGCCAGCAGCTTGGGACCCAGCTCCTACGAGCAGTACTTC
CDR3aa: CASSLGPSSYEQYF

d_gene: -
abundance: -
v_gene: TRBV11-3
j_gene: TRBJ2-3
CDR3nt: TGTGCCAGCAGCCCCGGTCGGTGGGGGACCACAGATACGCAGTATTTT
CDR3aa: CASSPGRWGTTDTQYF

d_gene: TRBD1
abundance: -
v_gene: TRBV10-3
j_gene: TRBJ1-5
CDR3nt: TGTGCCATCAGTGACCGAACAGGGGGTAACCAGCCCCAGCATTTT
CDR3aa: CAISDRTGGNQPQHF

d_gene: TRBD1
abundance: -
v_gene: TRBV5-1
j_gene: TRBJ1-3
CDR3nt: TGCGCCAGCAGCGGTGGGACAGAAGGAAACACCATATATTTT
CDR3aa: CASSGGTEGNTIYF

d_gene: -
abundance: -
v_gene: TRBV5-5
j_gene: TRBJ1-1
CDR3nt: TGTGCCAGCAGCTCGCTGTCCAGGGGCGACACTGAAGCTTTCTTT
CDR3aa: CASSSLSRGDTEAFF

d_gene: -
abundance: -
v_gene: TRBV6-5
j_gene: TRBJ2-6
CDR3nt: TGTGCCAGCAGTCTTTCCACTGGGGCCAACGTCCTGACTTTC
CDR3aa: CASSLSTGANVLTF

d_gene: -
abundance: few
v_gene: TRBV11-3
j_gene: TRBJ2-1
CDR3nt: TGTGCCAGCAGCTTAGATTTAGGGCGCAATGAGCAGTTCTTC
CDR3aa: CASSLDLGRNEQFF

d_gene: TRBD2
abundance: -
v_gene: TRBV5-1
j_gene: TRBJ2-3
CDR3nt: TGCGCCAGCAGCTTGTCTGTAGCGGGCCAAGATACGCAGTATTTT
CDR3aa: CASSLSVAGQDTQYF

d_gene: TRBD2
abundance: -
v_gene: TRBV5-1
j_gene: TRBJ2-2
CDR3nt: TGCGCCAGCAGCTTGAATAGCGGGAGCATCGGCGGGGAGCTGTTTTTT
CDR3aa: CASSLNSGSIGGELFF

d_gene: -
abundance: -
v_gene: TRBV7-2
j_gene: TRBJ2-6
CDR3nt: TGTGCCAGCAGCTTAGTAGGGGCCAACGTCCTGACTTTC
CDR3aa: CASSLVGANVLTF

d_gene: TRBD2
abundance: once
v_gene: TRBV11-3
j_gene: TRBJ2-7
CDR3nt: TGTGCCAGCATTCCCGAGACGGGCCGGGGAGCGGGAGTCCCCTACGAGCAGTACTTC
CDR3aa: CASIPETGRGAGVPYEQYF

d_gene: TRBD2
abundance: -
v_gene: TRBV19
j_gene: TRBJ2-2
CDR3nt: TGTGCCAGTAGTATGGGCGGGAGGAACACCGGGGAGCTGTTTTTT
CDR3aa: CASSMGGRNTGELFF

d_gene: -
abundance: -
v_gene: TRBV4-2
j_gene: TRBJ2-7
CDR3nt: TGTGCCAGCAGCCGGTTTTCGGATATGAGCTACGAGCAGTACTTC
CDR3aa: CASSRFSDMSYEQYF

d_gene: -
abundance: -
v_gene: TRBV7-2
j_gene: TRBJ2-5
CDR3nt: TGTGCCAGCAGCTTAAGACTAGTTGAGACCCAGTACTTC
CDR3aa: CASSLRLVETQYF

d_gene: TRBD1
abundance: few
v_gene: TRBV28
j_gene: TRBJ1-5
CDR3nt: TGTGCCAGCAGTTTGACAGGGGTGCAGCCCCAGCATTTT
CDR3aa: CASSLTGVQPQHF

d_gene: -
abundance: -
v_gene: TRBV11-2
j_gene: TRBJ2-2
CDR3nt: TGTGCCAGCAGCCCTAAAGGCACTAACACCGGGGAGCTGTTTTTT
CDR3aa: CASSPKGTNTGELFF

d_gene: -
abundance: -
v_gene: TRBV28
j_gene: TRBJ1-1
CDR3nt: TGTGCCAGCAGTACAGCGAACACTGAAGCTTTCTTT
CDR3aa: CASSTANTEAFF

d_gene: -
abundance: -
v_gene: TRBV5-1
j_gene: TRBJ2-5
CDR3nt: TGCGCCAGCAGCTTGGCCACGGGGTCAGGAGAGACCCAGTACTTC
CDR3aa: CASSLATGSGETQYF

d_gene: -
abundance: few
v_gene: TRBV28
j_gene: TRBJ1-5
CDR3nt: TGTGCCAGCAGTTCGAGTGCGCAGCCCCAGCATTTT
CDR3aa: CASSSSAQPQHF

d_gene: -
abundance: -
v_gene: TRBV7-2
j_gene: TRBJ1-1
CDR3nt: TGTGCCAGCAGCTTAGTTGGGGAGCACACTGAAGCTTTCTTT
CDR3aa: CASSLVGEHTEAFF

d_gene: -
abundance: -
v_gene: TRBV5-6
j_gene: TRBJ2-1
CDR3nt: TGTGCCAGCAGCCCCGACCTTGGGAATGAGCAGTTCTTC
CDR3aa: CASSPDLGNEQFF

d_gene: TRBD1
abundance: -
v_gene: TRBV7-8
j_gene: TRBJ2-6
CDR3nt: TGTGCCAGCAGCCGGCGACAGGGAATGATGGCTGGGGCCAACGTCCTGACTTTC
CDR3aa: CASSRRQGMMAGANVLTF

d_gene: -
abundance: -
v_gene: TRBV5-6
j_gene: TRBJ2-5
CDR3nt: TGTGCCAGCAGCTTTCGGCAGGGTCAAGAGACCCAGTACTTC
CDR3aa: CASSFRQGQETQYF

d_gene: -
abundance: few
v_gene: TRBV6-6
j_gene: TRBJ1-1
CDR3nt: TGTGCCAGCAGCAAAGGGGGGGGGAACACTGAAGCTTTCTTT
CDR3aa: CASSKGGGNTEAFF

d_gene: -
abundance: -
v_gene: TRBV11-2
j_gene: TRBJ1-1
CDR3nt: TGTGCCAGCAGCTACAAATTAACAGGGTTGACTGAAGCTTTCTTT
CDR3aa: CASSYKLTGLTEAFF

d_gene: -
abundance: -
v_gene: TRBV4-1
j_gene: TRBJ2-2
CDR3nt: TGCGCCAGCAGCCAAGGCGGCAGGGGTATCGCCGGGGAGCTGTTTTTT
CDR3aa: CASSQGGRGIAGELFF

d_gene: -
abundance: -
v_gene: TRBV7-2
j_gene: TRBJ2-5
CDR3nt: TGTGCCAGCAGCGCCCCCACGGCCCAAGAGACCCAGTACTTC
CDR3aa: CASSAPTAQETQYF

d_gene: TRBD1
abundance: once
v_gene: TRBV5-8
j_gene: TRBJ1-5
CDR3nt: TGTGCCAGCAGCCGCCCAGGGGGGGATCAGCCCCAGCATTTT
CDR3aa: CASSRPGGDQPQHF

d_gene: -
abundance: few
v_gene: TRBV28
j_gene: TRBJ1-2
CDR3nt: TGTGCCAGCAGCGCGGGACACTTCAACTATGGCTACACCTTC
CDR3aa: CASSAGHFNYGYTF

d_gene: TRBD1
abundance: -
v_gene: TRBV6-5
j_gene: TRBJ2-3
CDR3nt: TGTGCCAGCAGGGACAGGGGGAGAGGCACAGATACGCAGTATTTT
CDR3aa: CASRDRGRGTDTQYF

d_gene: -
abundance: -
v_gene: TRBV29-1
j_gene: TRBJ2-1
CDR3nt: TGCAGCGCCGATGGGCTAGCGATAGGTGAGCAGTTCTTC
CDR3aa: CSADGLAIGEQFF

d_gene: -
abundance: -
v_gene: TRBV5-1
j_gene: TRBJ1-5
CDR3nt: TGCGCCAGCAGCTTGGGGACTAATCAGCCCCAGCATTTT
CDR3aa: CASSLGTNQPQHF

d_gene: TRBD2
abundance: -
v_gene: TRBV4-1
j_gene: TRBJ2-2
CDR3nt: TGCGCCAGCATTCGACTAGCGGGAAACACCGGGGAGCTGTTTTTT
CDR3aa: CASIRLAGNTGELFF

d_gene: TRBD2
abundance: -
v_gene: TRBV11-3
j_gene: TRBJ2-3
CDR3nt: TGTGCCAGCAGCCTCAGCATAGCGGGAGCCACAGATACGCAGTATTTT
CDR3aa: CASSLSIAGATDTQYF

d_gene: TRBD1
abundance: -
v_gene: TRBV28
j_gene: TRBJ1-2
CDR3nt: TGTGCCAGCAGCCGACAGGGGGCCCTACTTGGCGGCACCTTC
CDR3aa: CASSRQGALLGGTF

d_gene: -
abundance: -
v_gene: TRBV5-4
j_gene: TRBJ2-1
CDR3nt: TGTGCCAGCAGCCCCGGGGACTTCGCGGGGAGGTTTGGGCAGTTCTTC
CDR3aa: CASSPGDFAGRFGQFF

d_gene: TRBD1
abundance: once
v_gene: TRBV29-1
j_gene: TRBJ2-7
CDR3nt: TGCAGCGGCGGACAGGGAACTAGAGCCTACGAGCAGTACTTC
CDR3aa: CSGGQGTRAYEQYF

d_gene: -
abundance: -
v_gene: TRBV6-6
j_gene: TRBJ1-1
CDR3nt: TGTGCCAGCAGTCTAGGGGATACTGAAGCTTTCTTT
CDR3aa: CASSLGDTEAFF

d_gene: -
abundance: -
v_gene: TRBV13
j_gene: TRBJ2-4
CDR3nt: TGTGCCAGCAGCTTAGCCCCCTGGCGGGGAAACATTCAGTACTTC
CDR3aa: CASSLAPWRGNIQYF

d_gene: -
abundance: -
v_gene: TRBV5-1
j_gene: TRBJ1-1
CDR3nt: TGCGCCAGCAGCTTGGCGGGGCGGCTGAACACTGAAGCTTTCTTT
CDR3aa: CASSLAGRLNTEAFF

d_gene: TRBD1
abundance: once
v_gene: TRBV6-1
j_gene: TRBJ1-1
CDR3nt: TGTGCCAGCAGTTTTACAGGGGGCCACACTGAAGCTTTCTTT
CDR3aa: CASSFTGGHTEAFF

d_gene: -
abundance: few
v_gene: TRBV4-2
j_gene: TRBJ2-3
CDR3nt: TGTGCCAGCAGCCAAGGCTCCCACACAGATACGCAGTATTTT
CDR3aa: CASSQGSHTDTQYF

d_gene: -
abundance: -
v_gene: TRBV7-2
j_gene: TRBJ2-5
CDR3nt: TGTGCCAGCAGCGCAACATACGGGATTAAGACCCAGTACTTC
CDR3aa: CASSATYGIKTQYF

d_gene: -
abundance: -
v_gene: TRBV7-3
j_gene: TRBJ2-3
CDR3nt: TGTGCCAGCAGCTTTTCTAGCACAGATACGCAGTATTTT
CDR3aa: CASSFSSTDTQYF

d_gene: -
abundance: -
v_gene: TRBV6-4
j_gene: TRBJ2-2
CDR3nt: TGTGCCAGCAGTGACCGTCTTGCCGCCGGGGAGCTGTTTTTT
CDR3aa: CASSDRLAAGELFF

d_gene: -
abundance: -
v_gene: TRBV6-1
j_gene: TRBJ2-7
CDR3nt: TGTGCCAGCAGTGAAGCGCTACGGCGTGCCGCGCAGTACTTC
CDR3aa: CASSEALRRAAQYF

d_gene: -
abundance: few
v_gene: TRBV4-1
j_gene: TRBJ2-1
CDR3nt: TGCGCCAGCAGCCAAGGTCGTTATGCCGAGCCTGGTTACAATGAGCAGTTCTTC
CDR3aa: CASSQGRYAEPGYNEQFF

d_gene: -
abundance: few
v_gene: TRBV28
j_gene: TRBJ1-5
CDR3nt: TGTGCCAGCACCGAATGGGGAGGAGCTGGCAATCAGCCCCAGCATTTT
CDR3aa: CASTEWGGAGNQPQHF

d_gene: -
abundance: few
v_gene: TRBV7-9
j_gene: TRBJ2-2
CDR3nt: TGTGCCAGCAGCTTAATGGGAGATGGCGGGGAGCTGTTTTTT
CDR3aa: CASSLMGDGGELFF